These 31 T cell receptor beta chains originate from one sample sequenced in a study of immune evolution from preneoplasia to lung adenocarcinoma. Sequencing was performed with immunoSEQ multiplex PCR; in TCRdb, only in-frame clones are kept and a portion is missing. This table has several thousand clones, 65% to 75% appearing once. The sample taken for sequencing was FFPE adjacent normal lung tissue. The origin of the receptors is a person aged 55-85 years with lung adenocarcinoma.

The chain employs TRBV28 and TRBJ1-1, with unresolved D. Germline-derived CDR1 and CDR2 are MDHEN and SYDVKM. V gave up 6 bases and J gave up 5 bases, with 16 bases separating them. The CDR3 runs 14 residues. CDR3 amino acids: CASSPTPGQTEAFF. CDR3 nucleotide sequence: TGTGCCAGCAGCCCAACACCCGGGCAAACTGAAGCTTTCTTT.

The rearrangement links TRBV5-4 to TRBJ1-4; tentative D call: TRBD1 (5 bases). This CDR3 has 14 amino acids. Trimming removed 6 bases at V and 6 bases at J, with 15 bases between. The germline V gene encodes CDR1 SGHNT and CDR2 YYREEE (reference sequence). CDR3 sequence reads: CASTLMGEDEKLFF. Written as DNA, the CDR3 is TGTGCCAGCACCCTCATGGGGGAGGATGAAAAACTGTTTTTT.

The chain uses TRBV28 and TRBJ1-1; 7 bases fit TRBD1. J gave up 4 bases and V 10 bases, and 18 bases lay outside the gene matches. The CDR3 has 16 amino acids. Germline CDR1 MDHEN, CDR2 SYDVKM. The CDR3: CATTGASTGRSTEAFF. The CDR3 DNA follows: TGTGCCACCACGGGGGCATCGACAGGGCGGAGCACTGAAGCTTTCTTT.

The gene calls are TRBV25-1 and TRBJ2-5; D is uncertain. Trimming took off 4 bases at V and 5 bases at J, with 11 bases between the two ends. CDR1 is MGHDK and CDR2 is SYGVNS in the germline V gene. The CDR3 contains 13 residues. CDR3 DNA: TGTGCCAGCAGTGCCAACAATCCCGAGACCCAGTACTTC. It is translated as CASSANNPETQYF.

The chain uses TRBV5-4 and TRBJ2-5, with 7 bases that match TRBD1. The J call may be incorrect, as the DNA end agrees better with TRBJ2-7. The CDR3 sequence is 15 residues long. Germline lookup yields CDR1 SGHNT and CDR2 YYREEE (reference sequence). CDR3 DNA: TGTGCCAGCAGCTTCATGGGGACAGCGACCTACGAGCAGTACTTC. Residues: CASSFMGTATYEQYF.

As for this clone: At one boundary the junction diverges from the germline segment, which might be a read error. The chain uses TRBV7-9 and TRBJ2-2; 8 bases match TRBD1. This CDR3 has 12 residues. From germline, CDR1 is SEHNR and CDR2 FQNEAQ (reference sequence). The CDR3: CASSSQTGEFSF. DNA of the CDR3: TGTGCCAGCAGCTCCCAGACAGGGGAATTCTCTTTT.

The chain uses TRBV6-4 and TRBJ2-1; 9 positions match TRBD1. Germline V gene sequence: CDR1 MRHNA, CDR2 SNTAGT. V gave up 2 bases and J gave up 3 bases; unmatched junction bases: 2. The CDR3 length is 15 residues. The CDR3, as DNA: TGTGCCAGCAGTGACGCGACAGGGGGCTACAATGAGCAGTTCTTC. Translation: CASSDATGGYNEQFF.

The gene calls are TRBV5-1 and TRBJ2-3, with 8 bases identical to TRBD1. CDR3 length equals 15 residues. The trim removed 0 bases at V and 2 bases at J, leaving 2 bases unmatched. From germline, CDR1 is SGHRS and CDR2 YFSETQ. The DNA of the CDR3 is TGCGCCAGCAGCTTGGGGACAGGGAACACAGATACGCAGTATTTT. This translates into CASSLGTGNTDTQYF.

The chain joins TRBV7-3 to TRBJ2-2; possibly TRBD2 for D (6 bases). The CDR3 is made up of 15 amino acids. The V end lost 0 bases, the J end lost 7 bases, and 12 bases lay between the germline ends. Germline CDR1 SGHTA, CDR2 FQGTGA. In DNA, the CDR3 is TGTGCCAGCAGCTTAACTAGCGGAGGTGGCGGGGAGCTGTTTTTT. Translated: CASSLTSGGGGELFF. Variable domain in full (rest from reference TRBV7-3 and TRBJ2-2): GAGVSQTPSNKVTEKGKYVELRCDPISGHTALYWYRQSLGQGPEFLIYFQGTGAADDSGLPNDRFFAVRPEGSVSTLKIQRTERGDSAVYLCASSLTSGGGGELFFGEGSRLTVL.

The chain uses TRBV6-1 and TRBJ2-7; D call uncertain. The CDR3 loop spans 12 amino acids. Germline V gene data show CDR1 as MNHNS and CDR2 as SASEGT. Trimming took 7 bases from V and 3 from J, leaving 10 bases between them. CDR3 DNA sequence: TGTGCCAGCACGGACGTCGGCTACGAGCAGTACTTC. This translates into CASTDVGYEQYF.

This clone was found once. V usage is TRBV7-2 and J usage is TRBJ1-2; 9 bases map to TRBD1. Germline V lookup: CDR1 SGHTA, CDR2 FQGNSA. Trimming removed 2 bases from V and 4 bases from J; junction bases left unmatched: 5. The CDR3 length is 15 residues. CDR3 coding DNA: TGTGCCAGCAGCTTAACCCCGACAGGGGGCTATGGCTACACCTTC. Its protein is CASSLTPTGGYGYTF.

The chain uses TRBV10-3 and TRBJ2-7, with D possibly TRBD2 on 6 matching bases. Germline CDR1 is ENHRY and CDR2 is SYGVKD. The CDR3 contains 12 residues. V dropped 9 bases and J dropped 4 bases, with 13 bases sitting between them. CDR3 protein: CAIATGEYEQYF. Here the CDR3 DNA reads TGTGCCATTGCAACGGGAGAATACGAGCAGTACTTC.

CDR3 loop: CASSSYASYEQYF. The CDR3 DNA is TGTGCCAGCAGTTCGTACGCATCCTACGAGCAGTACTTC. The V gene is TRBV28, the J gene TRBJ2-5; no reliable D call. The J call may be in error: the DNA end matches TRBJ2-7 better. The CDR3 is 13 amino acids. Germline V gene data show CDR1 as MDHEN and CDR2 as SYDVKM.

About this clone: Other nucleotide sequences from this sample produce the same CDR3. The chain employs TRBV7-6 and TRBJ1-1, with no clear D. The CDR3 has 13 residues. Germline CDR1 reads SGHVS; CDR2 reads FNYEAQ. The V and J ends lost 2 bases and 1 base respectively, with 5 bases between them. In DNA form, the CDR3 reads TGTGCCAGCAGCTTATCACAGAACACTGAAGCTTTCTTT. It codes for CASSLSQNTEAFF. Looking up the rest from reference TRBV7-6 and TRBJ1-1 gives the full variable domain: GAGVSQSPRYKVTKRGQDVALRCDPISGHVSLYWYRQALGQGPEFLTYFNYEAQQDKSGLPNDRFSAERPEGSISTLTIQRTEQRDSAMYRCASSLSQNTEAFFGQGTRLTVV.

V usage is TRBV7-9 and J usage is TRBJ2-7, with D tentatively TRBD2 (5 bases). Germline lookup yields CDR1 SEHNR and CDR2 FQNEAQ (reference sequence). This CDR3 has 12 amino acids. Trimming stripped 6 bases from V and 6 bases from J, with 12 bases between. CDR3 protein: CASSIPGFEQYF. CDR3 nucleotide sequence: TGTGCCAGCAGTATCCCGGGGTTCGAGCAGTACTTC.

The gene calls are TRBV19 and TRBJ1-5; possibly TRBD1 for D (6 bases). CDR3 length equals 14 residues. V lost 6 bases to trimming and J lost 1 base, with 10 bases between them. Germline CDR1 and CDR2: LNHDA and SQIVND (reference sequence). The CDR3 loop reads CASRIQGSNQPQHF. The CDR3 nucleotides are TGTGCCAGTAGGATACAGGGAAGCAATCAGCCCCAGCATTTT.

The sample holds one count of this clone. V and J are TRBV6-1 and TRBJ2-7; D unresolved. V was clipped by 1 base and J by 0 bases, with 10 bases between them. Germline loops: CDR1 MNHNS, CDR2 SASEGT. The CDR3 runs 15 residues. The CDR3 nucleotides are TGTGCCAGCAGTGAAGATCTGGGCTCCTCCTACGAGCAGTACTTC. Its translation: CASSEDLGSSYEQYF.

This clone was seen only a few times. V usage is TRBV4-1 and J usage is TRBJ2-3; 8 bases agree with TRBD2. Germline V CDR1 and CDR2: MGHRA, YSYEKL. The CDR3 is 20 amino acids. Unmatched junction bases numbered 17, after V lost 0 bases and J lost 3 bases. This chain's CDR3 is CASSQEPTSGFSGPTDTQYF. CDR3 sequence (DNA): TGCGCCAGCAGCCAAGAACCCACTAGCGGATTTTCCGGCCCGACAGATACGCAGTATTTT.

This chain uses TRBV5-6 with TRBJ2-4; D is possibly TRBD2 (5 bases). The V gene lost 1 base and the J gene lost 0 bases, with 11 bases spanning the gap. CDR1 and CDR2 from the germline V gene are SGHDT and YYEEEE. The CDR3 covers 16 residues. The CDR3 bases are TGTGCCAGCAGCTTGCCGGGCGGACTAGCCAAAAACATTCAGTACTTC. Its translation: CASSLPGGLAKNIQYF.

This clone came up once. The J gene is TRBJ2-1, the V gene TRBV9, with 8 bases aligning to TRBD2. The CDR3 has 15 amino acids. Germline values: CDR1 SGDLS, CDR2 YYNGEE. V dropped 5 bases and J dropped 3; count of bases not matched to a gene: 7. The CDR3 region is CASSPSGSLYNEQFF. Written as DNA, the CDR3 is TGTGCCAGCAGTCCGAGCGGGAGCCTCTACAATGAGCAGTTCTTC.

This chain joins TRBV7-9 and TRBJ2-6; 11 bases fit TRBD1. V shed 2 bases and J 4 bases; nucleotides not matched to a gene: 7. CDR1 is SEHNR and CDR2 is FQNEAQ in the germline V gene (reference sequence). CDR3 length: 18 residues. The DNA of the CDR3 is TGTGCCAGCAGCTTACGGACAGGGGGCGCGTTGGGGGCCAACGTCCTGACTTTC. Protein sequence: CASSLRTGGALGANVLTF.

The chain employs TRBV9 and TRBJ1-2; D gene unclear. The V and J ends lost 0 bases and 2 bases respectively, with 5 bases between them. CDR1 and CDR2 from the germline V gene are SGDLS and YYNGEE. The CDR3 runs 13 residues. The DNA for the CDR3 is TGTGCCAGCAGCGTAGGGGAAAACTATGGCTACACCTTC. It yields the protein CASSVGENYGYTF. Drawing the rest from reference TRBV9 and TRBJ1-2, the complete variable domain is DSGVTQTPKHLITATGQRVTLRCSPRSGDLSVYWYQQSLDQGLQFLIQYYNGEERAKGNILERFSAQQFPDLHSELNLSSLELGDSALYFCASSVGENYGYTFGSGTRLTVV.

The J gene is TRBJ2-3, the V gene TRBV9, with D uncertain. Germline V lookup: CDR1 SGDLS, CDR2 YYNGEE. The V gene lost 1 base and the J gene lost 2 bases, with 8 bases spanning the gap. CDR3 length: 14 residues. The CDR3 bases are TGTGCCAGCAGCGTAAGTGGCAACACAGATACGCAGTATTTT. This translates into CASSVSGNTDTQYF.

CDR3 amino acids: CASSLEVQDIQYF. As DNA, the CDR3 is TGTGCCAGCAGCTTGGAGGTTCAGGACATTCAGTACTTC. This sequence joins TRBV5-6 and TRBJ2-4; D gene ambiguous. CDR1 and CDR2 from the germline V gene are SGHDT and YYEEEE. V was trimmed by 0 bases and J by 8 bases, leaving 9 bases between them. The CDR3 extends over 13 amino acids.

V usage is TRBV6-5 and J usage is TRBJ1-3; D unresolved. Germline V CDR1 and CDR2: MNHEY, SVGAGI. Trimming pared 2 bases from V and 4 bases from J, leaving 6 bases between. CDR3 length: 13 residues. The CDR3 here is CASSYGPGNTIYF. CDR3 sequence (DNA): TGTGCCAGCAGTTACGGCCCCGGAAACACCATATATTTT.

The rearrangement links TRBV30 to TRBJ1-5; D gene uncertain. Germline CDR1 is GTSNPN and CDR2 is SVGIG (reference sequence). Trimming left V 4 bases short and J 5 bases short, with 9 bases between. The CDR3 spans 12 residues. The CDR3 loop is CAWNSQDQPQHF. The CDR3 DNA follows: TGTGCCTGGAACTCCCAAGATCAGCCCCAGCATTTT.

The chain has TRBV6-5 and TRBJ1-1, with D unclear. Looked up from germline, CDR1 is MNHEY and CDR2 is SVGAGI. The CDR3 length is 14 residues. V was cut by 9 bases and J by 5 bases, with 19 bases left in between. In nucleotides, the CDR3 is TGTGCCAGTCGCCCTGCACAGCGGAAAACTGAAGCTTTCTTT. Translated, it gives CASRPAQRKTEAFF.

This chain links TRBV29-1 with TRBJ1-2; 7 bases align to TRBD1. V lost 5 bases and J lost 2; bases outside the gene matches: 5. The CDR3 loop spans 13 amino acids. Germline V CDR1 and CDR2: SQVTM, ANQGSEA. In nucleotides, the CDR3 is TGCAGCGTTACAAAGGGACAGAACTATGGCTACACCTTC. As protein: CSVTKGQNYGYTF.

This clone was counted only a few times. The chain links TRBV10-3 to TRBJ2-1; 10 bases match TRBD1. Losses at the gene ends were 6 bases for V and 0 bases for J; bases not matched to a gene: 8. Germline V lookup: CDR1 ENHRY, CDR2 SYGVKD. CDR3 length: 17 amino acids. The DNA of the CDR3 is TGTGCCATCAGCCCGGGACAGGGGAGCAGCTCCTACAATGAGCAGTTCTTC. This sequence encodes CAISPGQGSSSYNEQFF.

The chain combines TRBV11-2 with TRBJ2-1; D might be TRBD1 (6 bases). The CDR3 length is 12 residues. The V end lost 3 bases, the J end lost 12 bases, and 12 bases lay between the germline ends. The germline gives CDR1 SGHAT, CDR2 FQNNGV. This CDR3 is CASSFPGESQFF. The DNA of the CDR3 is TGTGCCAGCAGCTTTCCAGGGGAATCGCAGTTCTTC.

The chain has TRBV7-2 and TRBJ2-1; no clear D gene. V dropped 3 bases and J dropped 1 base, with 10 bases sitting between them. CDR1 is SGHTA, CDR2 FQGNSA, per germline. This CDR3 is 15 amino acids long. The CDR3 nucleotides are TGTGCCAGCAGCTTCCGACCCCAGTCCTACAATGAGCAGTTCTTC. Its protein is CASSFRPQSYNEQFF.